These T cell receptor beta chains were read from a single sample in a study of beta chain features in type 1 diabetes. The table came from immunoSEQ multiplex PCR; TCRdb's copy has only in-frame clones and leaves some out. Of a few hundred thousand clones in the sample, 25% to 30% were seen once. Sequencing was performed on central memory CD4+ T cells from blood. These TCRs come from a young man in good health. Each CDR3 is given with its conserved first and last residue. D genes are given only for firm matches. Some rows mark clone size as missing; the rest say once, few, many or name a class of expanded clone.

D gene | J gene | clone size | V gene | CDR3 length | CDR3 DNA | CDR3 protein
TRBD1 | TRBJ1-3 | - | TRBV30 | 16 | TGTGCCTGGTCGCTTCGACAGGGGGCGCGTGGAAACACCATATATTTT | CAWSLRQGARGNTIYF
- | TRBJ2-3 | few | TRBV30 | 15 | TGTGCCTGGAGTTTTGGGGGGCGGGACACAGATACGCAGTATTTT | CAWSFGGRDTDTQYF
- | TRBJ2-5 | - | TRBV7-7 | 15 | TGTGCCAGCAGCTCCGGGACTGGGGGAAAAGAGACCCAGTACTTC | CASSSGTGGKETQYF
- | TRBJ2-3 | - | TRBV9 | 14 | TGTGCCAGCAGCGTACGCGGCAGCACAGATACGCAGTATTTT | CASSVRGSTDTQYF
- | TRBJ1-2 | few | TRBV30 | 11 | TGTGCCTGGACCGGGAATCTCGGCTACACCTTC | CAWTGNLGYTF
- | TRBJ2-7 | few | TRBV6-5 | 15 | TGTGCCAGCAGTTACCGGGCAGGTAGCTCCTACGAGCAGTACTTC | CASSYRAGSSYEQYF
- | TRBJ2-5 | - | TRBV6-5 | 13 | TGTGCCAGCAGTTACCCTAGCGCAGAGACCCAGTACTTC | CASSYPSAETQYF
- | TRBJ2-1 | few | TRBV9 | 15 | TGTGCCAGCAGCATCCACTATTCTTCCTACAATGAGCAGTTCTTC | CASSIHYSSYNEQFF
- | TRBJ1-3 | - | TRBV9 | 16 | TGTGCCAGCAGCGTATCTTGGAGAAACTCTGGAAACACCATATATTTT | CASSVSWRNSGNTIYF
- | TRBJ2-3 | - | TRBV5-1 | 11 | TGCGCCAGCAGCGGGCTAGATACGCAGTATTTT | CASSGLDTQYF
- | TRBJ1-1 | few | TRBV23-1 | 18 | TGCGCCAGCATTTCTTGCAAAAGCAAGGCGGAGGGGGACACTGAAGCTTTCTTT | CASISCKSKAEGDTEAFF
TRBD1 | TRBJ2-5 | - | TRBV6-1 | 15 | TGTGCCAGCAGTGAAGGGACAGGGTTCGGAGAGACCCAGTACTTC | CASSEGTGFGETQYF
- | TRBJ1-1 | few | TRBV6-5 | 14 | TGTGCCAGCAGTTACGCGGACACGCTCTTGGAAGCTTTCTTT | CASSYADTLLEAFF
- | TRBJ2-1 | - | TRBV28 | 14 | TGTGCCAGCAGCCGGATAAGCTCCTACAATGAGCAGTTCTTC | CASSRISSYNEQFF
- | TRBJ2-1 | many | TRBV2 | 16 | TGTGCCAGCCTCCGGGGGACTTCCAGATCCTACAATGAGCAGTTCTTC | CASLRGTSRSYNEQFF
- | TRBJ1-2 | - | TRBV7-2 | 13 | TGTGCCAGCAGCTTAGGTCGCGAAAATGGCTACACCTTC | CASSLGRENGYTF
TRBD1 | TRBJ2-1 | once | TRBV5-6 | 16 | TGTGCCAGCAGCTCCCAGGGACAGGGAACCTACAATGAGCAGTTCTTC | CASSSQGQGTYNEQFF
- | TRBJ2-7 | - | TRBV25-1 | 15 | TGTGCCAGCAGTGAAAATTCAGGGGTGATCTACGAGCAGTACTTC | CASSENSGVIYEQYF
TRBD2 | TRBJ2-7 | - | TRBV5-1 | 13 | TGCGCCAGCAGCCGGGACTACGACTACGAGCAGTACTTC | CASSRDYDYEQYF
- | TRBJ2-1 | few | TRBV7-2 | 14 | TGTGCCAGCAGCTTGACGACAGGGACTCATGAGCAGTTCTTC | CASSLTTGTHEQFF
TRBD2 | TRBJ2-3 | - | TRBV7-8 | 15 | TGTGCCAGCAGCCCTTCGGGAGGGGTGGCAGATACGCAGTATTTT | CASSPSGGVADTQYF
- | TRBJ2-3 | few | TRBV5-1 | 13 | TGCGCCACCTCGGGCGCCCGCACAGATACGCAGTATTTT | CATSGARTDTQYF
TRBD1 | TRBJ2-7 | few | TRBV18 | 15 | TGTGCCAGCTCACCCTCCGGGACAGGGGGCAACGAGCAGTACTTC | CASSPSGTGGNEQYF
- | TRBJ2-3 | few | TRBV29-1 | 14 | TGCAGCGGTGGGGAAAGGGGATATGCAGATACGCAGTATTTT | CSGGERGYADTQYF
- | TRBJ2-5 | - | TRBV18 | 14 | TGTGCCAGCTCCCCAGACGGAGCGTGGGAGACCCAGTACTTC | CASSPDGAWETQYF
- | TRBJ2-7 | - | TRBV9 | 12 | TGTGCCAGCAGCGTAGTAGGGTACGAGCAGTACTTC | CASSVVGYEQYF
TRBD1 | TRBJ2-7 | many | TRBV5-4 | 14 | TGTGCCAGCAGGCCCCGGGACAGGGCCTACGAGCAGTACTTC | CASRPRDRAYEQYF
TRBD2 | TRBJ2-3 | few | TRBV13 | 16 | TGTGCCAGCAGCCGTCGTAGCGGGAGGTTTGGAGATACGCAGTATTTT | CASSRRSGRFGDTQYF
TRBD2 | TRBJ2-5 | few | TRBV11-2 | 15 | TGTGCCAGCAGCTTAGACGGGGGGGCCAGGGAGACCCAGTACTTC | CASSLDGGARETQYF
TRBD1 | TRBJ1-5 | many | TRBV28 | 14 | TGTGCCAGCAGCTTGACAGGGGCGGAACAGCCCCAGCATTTT | CASSLTGAEQPQHF
- | TRBJ2-7 | few | TRBV4-1 | 15 | TGCGCCAGCAGCCCGGGACTGATAAGAGGAAACGAGCAGTACTTC | CASSPGLIRGNEQYF
TRBD2 | TRBJ2-3 | few | TRBV10-3 | 18 | TGTGCTACCAGAAGGGAACTAGCGGGGGGCACCTCCACAGATACGCAGTATTTT | CATRRELAGGTSTDTQYF
- | TRBJ2-3 | - | TRBV2 | 14 | TGTGCCAGCAAAGTTGGGGGACCCACAGATACGCAGTATTTT | CASKVGGPTDTQYF